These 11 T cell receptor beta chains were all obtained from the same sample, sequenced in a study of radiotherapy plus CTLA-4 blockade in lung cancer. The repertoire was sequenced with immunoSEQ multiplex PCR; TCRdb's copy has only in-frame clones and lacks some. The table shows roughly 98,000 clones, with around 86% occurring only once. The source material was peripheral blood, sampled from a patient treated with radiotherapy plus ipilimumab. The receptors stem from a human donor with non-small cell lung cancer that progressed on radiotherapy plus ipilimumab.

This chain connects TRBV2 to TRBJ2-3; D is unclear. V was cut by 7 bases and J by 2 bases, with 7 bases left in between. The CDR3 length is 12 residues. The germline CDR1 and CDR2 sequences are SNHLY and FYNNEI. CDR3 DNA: TGTGCCAGCAAGCCAGACACAGATACGCAGTATTTT. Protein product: CASKPDTDTQYF.

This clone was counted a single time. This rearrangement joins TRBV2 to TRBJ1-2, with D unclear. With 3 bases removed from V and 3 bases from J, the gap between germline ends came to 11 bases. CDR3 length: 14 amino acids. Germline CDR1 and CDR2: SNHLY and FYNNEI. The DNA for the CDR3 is TGTGCCAGCAGTGAGGGGTCTTCTTACTATGGCTACACCTTC. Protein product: CASSEGSSYYGYTF.

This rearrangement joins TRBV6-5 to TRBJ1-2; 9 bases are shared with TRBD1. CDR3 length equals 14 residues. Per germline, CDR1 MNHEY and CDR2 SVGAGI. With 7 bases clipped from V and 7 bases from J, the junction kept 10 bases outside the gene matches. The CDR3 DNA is TGTGCCAGCACCTCGGACAGGGGCGTAGGTGGCTACACCTTC. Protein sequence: CASTSDRGVGGYTF.

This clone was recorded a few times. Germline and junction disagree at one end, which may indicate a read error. CDR3 in DNA: TGTGCCAGCAGGTTGGGACGGAACTCTGGAAACACCATATATTTT. Protein: CASRLGRNSGNTIYF. The rearrangement uses TRBV5-5 and TRBJ1-3; tentative D call: TRBD1 (5 bases). There are 15 residues in the CDR3. From germline, CDR1 is SGHKS and CDR2 YYEKEE (reference sequence).

The CDR3 region is CASSVVKGNTEAFF. The CDR3 coding sequence is TGTGCCAGCAGCGTGGTCAAGGGGAACACTGAAGCTTTCTTT. The rearrangement links TRBV7-8 to TRBJ1-1; D is unresolved. CDR3 length: 14 amino acids. Trimming left V 5 bases short and J 1 base short, with 11 bases between. CDR1 is SGHVS, CDR2 FQNEAQ, per germline.

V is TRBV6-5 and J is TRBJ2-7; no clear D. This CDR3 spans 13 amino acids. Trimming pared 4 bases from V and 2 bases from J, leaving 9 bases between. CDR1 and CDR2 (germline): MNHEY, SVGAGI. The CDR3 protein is CASSSLSAYEQYF. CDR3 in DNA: TGTGCCAGCAGTTCTCTATCGGCCTACGAGCAGTACTTC.

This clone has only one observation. CDR3 in DNA: TGCGCCAGCAGCCAAGCAGTAATCGGGAGCTCTACCGGGGAGCTGTTTTTT. Protein product: CASSQAVIGSSTGELFF. The chain links TRBV4-3 to TRBJ2-2; possible D gene TRBD2, 6 bases. Germline CDR1 and CDR2: LGHNA and YSLEER. This CDR3 region has 17 residues. Trimming left V 1 base short and J 5 bases short, with 17 bases between.

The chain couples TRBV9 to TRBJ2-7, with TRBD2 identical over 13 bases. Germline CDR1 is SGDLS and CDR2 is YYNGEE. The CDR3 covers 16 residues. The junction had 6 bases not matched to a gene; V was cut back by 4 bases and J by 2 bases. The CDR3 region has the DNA TGTGCCAGCAGCTCTACCACTAGCGGGGGGGCCTACGAGCAGTACTTC. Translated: CASSSTTSGGAYEQYF.

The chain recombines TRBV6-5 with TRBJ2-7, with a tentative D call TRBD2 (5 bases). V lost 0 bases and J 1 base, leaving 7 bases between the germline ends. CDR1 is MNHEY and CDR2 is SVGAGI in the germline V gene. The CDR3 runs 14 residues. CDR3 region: CASSYSGRSYEQYF. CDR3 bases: TGTGCCAGCAGTTACTCGGGGAGATCCTACGAGCAGTACTTC.

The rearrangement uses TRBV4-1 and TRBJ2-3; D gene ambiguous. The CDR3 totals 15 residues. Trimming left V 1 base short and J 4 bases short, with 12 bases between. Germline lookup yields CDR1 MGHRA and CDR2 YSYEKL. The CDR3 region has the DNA TGCGCCAGCAGCCAAGTTCCAAGCGCGGCAGATACGCAGTATTTT. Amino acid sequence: CASSQVPSAADTQYF.

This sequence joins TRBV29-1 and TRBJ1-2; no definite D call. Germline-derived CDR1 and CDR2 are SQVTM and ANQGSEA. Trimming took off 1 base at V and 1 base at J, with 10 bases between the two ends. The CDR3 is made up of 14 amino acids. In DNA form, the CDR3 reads TGCAGCGTTGAAGTGAGCCGGGGTAACTATGGCTACACCTTC. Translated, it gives CSVEVSRGNYGYTF.